A selection of T cell receptor beta chains follows, all from one sample in a study of Ad26.COV2.S vaccination and SARS-CoV-2 variants. The assay was immunoSEQ multiplex PCR, and TCRdb's table has in-frame clones only and misses some. The table includes about 390,000 clones, about 85% detected once. The specimen comprised peripheral blood, sampled in a trial of Ad26.COV2.S vaccine versus placebo. These receptors originate from a person between 18 and 65 years old who received the Ad26.COV2.S COVID-19 vaccine or a placebo. The CDR3 runs from the conserved cysteine through the conserved F or W. A D gene is named only where the DNA matches it firmly. Clone size appears in some rows only: once, few, many, or a class for an expanded clone.

CDR3aa	CDR3nt	len	d_gene	j_gene	abundance	v_gene
CASSQLPTWELFF	TGCGCCAGCAGCCAACTTCCCACCTGGGAGCTGTTTTTT	13	-	TRBJ2-2	-	TRBV4-1
CASSLGTGQGETQYF	TGCGCCAGCAGCTTGGGAACGGGACAGGGGGAGACCCAGTACTTC	15	TRBD1	TRBJ2-5	once	TRBV5-1
CAISSRGAEAFF	TGTGCCATCAGTTCCAGGGGTGCTGAAGCTTTCTTT	12	-	TRBJ1-1	-	TRBV10-3
CASSPRTGGGEQYF	TGCGCCAGCAGTCCCCGGACAGGGGGAGGCGAGCAGTACTTC	14	TRBD1	TRBJ2-7	once	TRBV5-1
CASSQPTGGSSGNTIYF	TGTGCCAGCAGCCAACCAACCGGGGGGTCTTCTGGAAACACCATATATTTT	17	-	TRBJ1-3	-	TRBV3-1/TRBV3-2
CASSPASSYNSPLHF	TGTGCCAGCTCACCGGCATCCTCCTATAATTCACCCCTCCACTTT	15	-	TRBJ1-6	once	TRBV18
CASNPGGQETQYF	TGTGCCAGCAACCCGGGGGGACAAGAGACCCAGTACTTC	13	TRBD2	TRBJ2-5	-	TRBV12-3/TRBV12-4
CASSEALAGPSSSYNEQFF	TGTGCCAGCAGTGAAGCGCTCGCAGGGCCCTCGAGCTCCTACAATGAGCAGTTCTTC	19	-	TRBJ2-1	-	TRBV2
CASSASGPEAGELFF	TGTGCCAGCAGCGCCAGCGGGCCGGAGGCCGGGGAGCTGTTTTTT	15	-	TRBJ2-2	-	TRBV7-2
CASSLVGGVDGYTF	TGTGCCAGCAGCTTAGTCGGGGGAGTAGATGGCTACACCTTC	14	-	TRBJ1-2	-	TRBV7-2
CASSTGPTEEKLFF	TGCGCCAGCAGCACGGGACCCACGGAGGAAAAACTGTTTTTT	14	-	TRBJ1-4	-	TRBV5-1
CASSYDGTLHQAGSTNYGYTF	TGTGCCAGCAGTTACGATGGGACACTACACCAAGCGGGATCCACTAACTATGGCTACACCTTC	21	-	TRBJ1-2	-	TRBV6-2/TRBV6-3
CASSQGDNSPLHF	TGCGCCAGCTCCCAGGGGGATAATTCACCCCTCCACTTT	13	TRBD1	TRBJ1-6	once	TRBV4-1
CASSLVRQGTGELFF	TGTGCCAGCAGCTTAGTGCGGCAGGGAACCGGGGAGCTGTTTTTT	15	-	TRBJ2-2	-	TRBV7-2
CASSATGEVTGELFF	TGTGCCAGCAGTGCGACAGGGGAGGTCACCGGGGAGCTGTTTTTT	15	TRBD1	TRBJ2-2	-	TRBV25-1
CASSANRGYTEAFF	TGTGCCAGCAGTGCAAACAGGGGGTATACTGAAGCTTTCTTT	14	TRBD1	TRBJ1-1	-	TRBV2
CASSQESPVSGYTF	TGCGCCAGCAGCCAAGAATCGCCCGTCAGTGGCTACACCTTC	14	-	TRBJ1-2	-	TRBV4-3
CASSLGPGQSQETQYF	TGTGCCAGCAGCTTAGGACCAGGCCAGTCCCAAGAGACCCAGTACTTC	16	-	TRBJ2-5	once	TRBV7-6
CASSLVGGTVGETQYF	TGCGCCAGCAGCTTGGTGGGGGGTACGGTAGGAGAGACCCAGTACTTC	16	-	TRBJ2-5	-	TRBV5-1
CASSLVRASGGYEQYF	TGTGCCAGCAGCTTAGTGAGGGCTAGCGGGGGATACGAGCAGTACTTC	16	TRBD2	TRBJ2-7	-	TRBV11-2
CASSYYGVNYGYTF	TGTGCCAGCAGTTATTACGGGGTTAACTATGGCTACACCTTC	14	-	TRBJ1-2	-	TRBV6-5
CASVRFSGGRTNSPLHF	TGTGCCAGCGTTAGATTTAGCGGAGGCCGTACCAATTCACCCCTCCACTTT	17	-	TRBJ1-6	-	TRBV27
CASSPPRDRGNYGYTF	TGTGCCAGCAGCCCCCCCCGGGACAGGGGTAACTATGGCTACACCTTC	16	TRBD1	TRBJ1-2	-	TRBV3-1/TRBV3-2
CASSIFSRENTEAFF	TGCGCCAGCAGCATTTTCTCGAGGGAGAACACTGAAGCTTTCTTT	15	-	TRBJ1-1	once	TRBV5-1
CASSERDRGHYGYTF	TGTGCCAGCAGTGAAAGGGACAGGGGACACTATGGCTACACCTTC	15	TRBD1	TRBJ1-2	-	TRBV2